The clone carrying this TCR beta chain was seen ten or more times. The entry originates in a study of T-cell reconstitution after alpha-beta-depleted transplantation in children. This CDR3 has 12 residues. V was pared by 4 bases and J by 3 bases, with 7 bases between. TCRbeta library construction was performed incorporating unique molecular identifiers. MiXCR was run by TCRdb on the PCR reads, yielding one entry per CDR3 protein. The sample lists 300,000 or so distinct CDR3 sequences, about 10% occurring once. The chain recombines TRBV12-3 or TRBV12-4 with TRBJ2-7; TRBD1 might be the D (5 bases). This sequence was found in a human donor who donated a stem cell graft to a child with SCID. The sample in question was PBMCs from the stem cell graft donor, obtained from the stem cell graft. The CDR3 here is CASSSTGYEQYF. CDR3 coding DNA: TGTGCCAGCAGTTCAACAGGCTACGAGCAGTACTTC.